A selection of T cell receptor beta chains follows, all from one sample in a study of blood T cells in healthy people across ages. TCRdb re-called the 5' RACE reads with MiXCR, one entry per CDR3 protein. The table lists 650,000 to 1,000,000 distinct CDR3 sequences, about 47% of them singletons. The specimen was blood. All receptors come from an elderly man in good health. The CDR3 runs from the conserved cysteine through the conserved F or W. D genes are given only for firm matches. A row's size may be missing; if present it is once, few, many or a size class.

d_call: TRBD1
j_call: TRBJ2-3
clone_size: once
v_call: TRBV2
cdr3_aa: CASRGQRITDTQYF
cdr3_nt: TGTGCCAGCAGGGGACAGAGAATCACAGATACGCAGTATTTT

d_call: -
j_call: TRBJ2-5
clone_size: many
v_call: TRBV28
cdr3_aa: CASSLPGKETQYF
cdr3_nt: TGTGCCAGCAGTTTACCCGGGAAAGAGACCCAGTACTTC

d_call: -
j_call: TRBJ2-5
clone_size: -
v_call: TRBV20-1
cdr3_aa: CSVNLVQGRETQYF
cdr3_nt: TGCAGTGTTAATCTGGTGCAGGGGAGAGAGACCCAGTACTTC

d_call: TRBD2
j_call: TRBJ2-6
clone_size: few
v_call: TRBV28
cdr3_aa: CASSLLAGGLSGANVLTF
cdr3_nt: TGTGCCAGCAGTTTACTAGCGGGAGGGCTCTCTGGGGCCAACGTCCTGACTTTC

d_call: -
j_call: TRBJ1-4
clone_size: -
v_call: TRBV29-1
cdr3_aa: CSGGEGEKLFF
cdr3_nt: TGCAGCGGGGGGGAAGGTGAAAAACTGTTTTTT

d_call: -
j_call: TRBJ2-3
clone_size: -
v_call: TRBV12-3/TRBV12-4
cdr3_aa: CASSLAGAAGTQYF
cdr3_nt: TGTGCCAGCAGCCTTGCGGGGGCTGCGGGTACGCAGTATTTT

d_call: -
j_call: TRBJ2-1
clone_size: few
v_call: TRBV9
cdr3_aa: CASSVGAGISYNEQFF
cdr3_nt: TGTGCCAGCAGCGTAGGGGCGGGGATATCCTACAATGAGCAGTTCTTC

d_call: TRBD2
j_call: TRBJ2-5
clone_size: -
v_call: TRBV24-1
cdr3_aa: CATSGLAGAKTQYF
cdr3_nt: TGTGCCACGAGCGGACTAGCGGGAGCGAAGACCCAGTACTTC

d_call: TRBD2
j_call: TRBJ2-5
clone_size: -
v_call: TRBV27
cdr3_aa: CASSPYRGTSNYERYF
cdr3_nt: TGTGCCAGCAGTCCCTACCGCGGGACTAGTAACTACGAGCGGTACTTC

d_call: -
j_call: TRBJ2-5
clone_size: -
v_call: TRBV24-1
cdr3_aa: CATSDRASGPQGTQYF
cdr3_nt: TGTGCCACCAGTGATCGGGCTAGTGGTCCTCAGGGGACCCAGTACTTC

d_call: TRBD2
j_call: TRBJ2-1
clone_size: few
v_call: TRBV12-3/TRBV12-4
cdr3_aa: CASSATSGNSYNEQFF
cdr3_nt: TGTGCCAGCAGTGCGACTAGCGGGAACTCCTACAATGAGCAGTTCTTC

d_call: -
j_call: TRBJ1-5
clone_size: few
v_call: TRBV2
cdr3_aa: CASRGNQPQHF
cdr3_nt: TGTGCCAGCAGGGGCAATCAGCCCCAGCATTTT

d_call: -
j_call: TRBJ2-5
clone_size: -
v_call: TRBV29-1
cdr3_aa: CSVDVSGSNNGQYF
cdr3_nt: TGCAGCGTTGATGTTAGCGGAAGTAACAATGGGCAGTACTTC

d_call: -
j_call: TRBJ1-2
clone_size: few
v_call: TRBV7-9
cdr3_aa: CASSLGADGDGYTF
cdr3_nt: TGTGCCAGCAGCTTAGGGGCAGACGGGGATGGCTACACCTTC

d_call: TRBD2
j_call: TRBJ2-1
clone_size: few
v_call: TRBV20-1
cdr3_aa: CSARQTSGSNYEQFF
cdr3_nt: TGCAGTGCTCGCCAGACTAGCGGGAGTAACTATGAGCAGTTCTTC

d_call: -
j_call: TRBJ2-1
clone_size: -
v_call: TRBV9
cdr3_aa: CASSVVLGENEQFF
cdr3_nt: TGTGCCAGCAGCGTAGTGCTAGGGGAGAATGAGCAGTTCTTC

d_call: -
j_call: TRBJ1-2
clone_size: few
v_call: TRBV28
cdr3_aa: CASGLDGIDGYTF
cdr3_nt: TGTGCCAGCGGCTTGGACGGGATCGATGGCTACACCTTC

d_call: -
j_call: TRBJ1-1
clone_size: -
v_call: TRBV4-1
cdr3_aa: CASSQPDRLNTEAFF
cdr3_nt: TGCGCCAGCAGCCAACCCGACAGACTAAACACTGAAGCTTTCTTT

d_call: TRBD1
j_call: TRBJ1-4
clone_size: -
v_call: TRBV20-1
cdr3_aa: CSAGQGALDEKLFF
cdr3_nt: TGCAGTGCAGGACAGGGGGCGCTGGATGAAAAACTGTTTTTT

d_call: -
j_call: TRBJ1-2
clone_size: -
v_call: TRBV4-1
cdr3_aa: CASSQGAGAYGYTF
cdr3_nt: TGCGCCAGCAGCCAAGGGGCAGGGGCCTATGGCTACACCTTC

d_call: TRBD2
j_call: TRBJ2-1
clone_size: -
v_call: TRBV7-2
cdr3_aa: CASSLGTSGRLIYNEQFF
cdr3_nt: TGTGCCAGCAGCTTAGGGACTAGCGGGAGGCTAATCTACAATGAGCAGTTCTTC

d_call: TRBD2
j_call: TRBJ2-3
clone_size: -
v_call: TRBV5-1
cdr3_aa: CASSSPRSREGLRNTQYF
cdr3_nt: TGCGCCAGCAGCTCCCCCAGGTCGCGGGAGGGCCTAAGGAATACGCAGTATTTT

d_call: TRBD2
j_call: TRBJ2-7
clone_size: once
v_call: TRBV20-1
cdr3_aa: CSATAGVGYEQYF
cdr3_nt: TGCAGTGCTACAGCGGGAGTAGGCTACGAGCAGTACTTC

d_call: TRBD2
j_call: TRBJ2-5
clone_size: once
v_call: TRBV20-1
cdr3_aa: CSTRDPAGGSETQYF
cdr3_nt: TGCAGTACTAGAGATCCAGCGGGAGGAAGTGAGACCCAGTACTTC

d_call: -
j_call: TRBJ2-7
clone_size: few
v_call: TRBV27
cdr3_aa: CASRVSGTYEQYF
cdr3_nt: TGTGCCAGCAGAGTCTCAGGGACCTACGAGCAGTACTTC

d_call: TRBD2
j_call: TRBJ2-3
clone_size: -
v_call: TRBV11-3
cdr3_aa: CASSPHSGSGDTQYF
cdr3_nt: TGTGCCAGCAGCCCCCATAGCGGGAGTGGAGATACGCAGTATTTT

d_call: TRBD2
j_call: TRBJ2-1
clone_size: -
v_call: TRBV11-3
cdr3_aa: CASSAGEPVLSDEQFF
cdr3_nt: TGTGCCAGCAGCGCGGGAGAGCCCGTCCTCTCAGATGAGCAGTTCTTC

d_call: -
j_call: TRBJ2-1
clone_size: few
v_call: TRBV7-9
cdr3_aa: CASSSIPSGWERDEQFF
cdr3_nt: TGTGCCAGCAGCTCAATCCCCAGCGGGTGGGAGAGGGATGAGCAGTTCTTC

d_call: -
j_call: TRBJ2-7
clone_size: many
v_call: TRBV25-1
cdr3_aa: CASSGTNSYEQYF
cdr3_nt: TGTGCCAGCTCCGGGACAAACTCCTACGAGCAGTACTTC